This TCR beta chain was identified during a study of STAT5B mutations in CD4+ large granular lymphocyte leukemia. Sequencing was at survey level. Sequencing was performed with immunoSEQ multiplex PCR; in TCRdb, only in-frame clones are kept and a portion is missing. The table has about 30,000 clones, 70% to 85% seen once. In germline, CDR1 is LGHNT, CDR2 FRNRAP. This CDR3 spans 11 amino acids. Trimming shortened V by 4 bases and J by 3 bases, and 4 bases separated the two germline ends. Study results and limitations: 8/27 top patient clones versus 2/35 control clones were TRBV06-family. Patient CD4-sorted repertoires stayed more clonal than healthy ones after leukemic-clone removal.

Controls came from buffy coats of healthy blood donors. Only a few counts were recorded for this clone. Its antigen is still unknown. The clonotype was recovered from a human donor in good health. The sequenced material came from CD4+ T cells from blood buffy coats. The genes are TRBV12-5 and TRBJ2-7; D unclear. The chain's CDR3 is CASGSYYEQYF. The CDR3 DNA reads as TGTGCTAGTGGTTCTTACTACGAGCAGTACTTC.